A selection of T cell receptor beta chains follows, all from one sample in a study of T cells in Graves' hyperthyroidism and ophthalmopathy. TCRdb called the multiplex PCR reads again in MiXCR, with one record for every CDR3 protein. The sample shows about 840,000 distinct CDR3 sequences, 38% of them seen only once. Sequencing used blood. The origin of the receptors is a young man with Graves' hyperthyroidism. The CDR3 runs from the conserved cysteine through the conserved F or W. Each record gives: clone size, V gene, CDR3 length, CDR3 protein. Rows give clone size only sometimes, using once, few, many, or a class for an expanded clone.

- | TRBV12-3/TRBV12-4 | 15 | CASSLWAGATGELFF
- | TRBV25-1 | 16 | CASSNSGTGVLQPQHF
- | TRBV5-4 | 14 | CASSVLPADTEAFF
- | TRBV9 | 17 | CASSVTWGQTTIGELFF
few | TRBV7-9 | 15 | CASSQDHRFNSPLHF
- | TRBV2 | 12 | CASSERNGTQHF
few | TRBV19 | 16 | CASSNWVERGAGELFF
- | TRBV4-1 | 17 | CASSQDGSFYSNQPQHF
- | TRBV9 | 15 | CASSPSSGRTDTQYF
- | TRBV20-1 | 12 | CSATARANVLTF
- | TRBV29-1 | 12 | CSVGTGGNVAFF
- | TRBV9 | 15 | CASSPGDRSNTEAFF
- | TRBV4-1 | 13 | CASSQYREQPQHF
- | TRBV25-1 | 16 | CASSYRGPNSGNTIYF
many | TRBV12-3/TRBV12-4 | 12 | CASSYEGNEQYF
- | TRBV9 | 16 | CASSVGVLTSKETQYF
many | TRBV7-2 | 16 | CASSQQGGGSGNTIYF
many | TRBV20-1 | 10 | CSGSQETQYF
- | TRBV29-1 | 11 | CSVKQGHGYTF
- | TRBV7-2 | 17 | CASSPGQGARGTGELFF
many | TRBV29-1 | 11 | CSVGKPYEQYF
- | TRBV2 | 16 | CASCLTDRKGGETQYF
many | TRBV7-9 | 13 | CASSEQTRETQYF
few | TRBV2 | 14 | CASTGRAETGELFF
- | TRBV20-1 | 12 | CSGRDSSEKLFF
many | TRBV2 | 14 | CASTGLLNAGELFF
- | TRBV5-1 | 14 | CASSRREGRETQYF